This TCR beta chain was sequenced for a study of blood T cell repertoires in COVID-19. Study summary: Italy, Spain and the United States were the sources of the convalescent and acute COVID-19 samples. Sources were T cells, B-cell-depleted T cells, or PBMCs; the material itself was cDNA or gDNA.

In the source study's methods: Amplifying reference gene primers gave estimates of nucleated cell counts. Measured with immunoSEQ multiplex PCR; TCRdb has only the in-frame clones, and not every one. Clone size and V and J calls were adopted from that table, with D and trimming inferred from the DNA. The sample consists of about 400,000 clones, 86% of them appearing once. Germline CDR1 and CDR2: SGHAT and FQNNGV. The CDR3 totals 19 residues. Trimming cost V 2 bases and J 5 bases; bases outside gene matches: 18. V and J are TRBV11-2 and TRBJ2-5, with 9 bases aligning to TRBD2. Sequencing was carried out using peripheral blood. The source of this sequence is a woman aged 25 to 39 with active or convalescent COVID-19. CDR3 coding DNA: TGTGCCAGCAGCTTAACCCCACCCGGTAGCGGGGGTTTAGGGGAGACCCAGTACTTC. It is translated as CASSLTPPGSGGLGETQYF. The variable domain in full, with the rest retrieved from reference TRBV11-2 and TRBJ2-5, is EAGVAQSPRYKIIEKRQSVAFWCNPISGHATLYWYQQILGQGPKLLIQFQNNGVVDDSQLPKDRFSAERLKGVDSTLKIQPAKLEDSAVYLCASSLTPPGSGGLGETQYFGPGTRLLVL.